The source of this TCR beta chain is a study of blood T cell repertoires in COVID-19. Study information: The study drew acute and convalescent COVID-19 samples from the United States, Italy and Spain. Sample material is recorded as cDNA or gDNA derived from T cells, B-cell-depleted T cells, or PBMCs.

Germline V gene sequence: CDR1 KGHSH, CDR2 LQKENI. Unmatched junction bases numbered 9, after V lost 5 bases and J lost 2 bases. The CDR3 length is 16 residues. Researchers sorted participants into cohorts using their self-reported clinical history. Assay used: immunoSEQ multiplex PCR; TCRdb lists only in-frame clones, some missing. The profile covers 120,000 to 150,000 clones, with approximately 90% appearing a single time and 1.2% taken by the ten largest. The sequence was obtained from a woman between 25 and 40 years old with acute COVID-19. Material: PBMCs or T cells enriched from blood (not recorded which). V and J are TRBV18 and TRBJ2-3, with 8 bases matching TRBD1. CDR3 sequence: CASSSQGASDTDTQYF. The CDR3 nucleotides are TGTGCCAGCTCATCCCAGGGGGCGTCCGACACAGATACGCAGTATTTT.